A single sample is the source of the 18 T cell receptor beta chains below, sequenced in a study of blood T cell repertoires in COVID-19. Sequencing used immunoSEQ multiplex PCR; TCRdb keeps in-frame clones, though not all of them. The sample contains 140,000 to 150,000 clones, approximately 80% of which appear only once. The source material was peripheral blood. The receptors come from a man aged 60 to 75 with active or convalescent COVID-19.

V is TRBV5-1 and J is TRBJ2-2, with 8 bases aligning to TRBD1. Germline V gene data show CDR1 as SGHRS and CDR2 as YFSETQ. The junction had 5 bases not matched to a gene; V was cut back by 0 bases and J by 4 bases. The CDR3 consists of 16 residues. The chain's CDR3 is CASSLERQGSTGELFF. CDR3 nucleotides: TGCGCCAGCAGCTTGGAGCGACAGGGGTCCACCGGGGAGCTGTTTTTT.

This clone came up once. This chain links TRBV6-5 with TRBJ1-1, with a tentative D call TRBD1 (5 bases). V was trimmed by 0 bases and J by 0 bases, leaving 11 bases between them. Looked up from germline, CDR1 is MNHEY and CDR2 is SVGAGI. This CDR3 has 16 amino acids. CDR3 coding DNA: TGTGCCAGCAGTTACTCGAGACAGCTCATGAACACTGAAGCTTTCTTT. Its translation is CASSYSRQLMNTEAFF.

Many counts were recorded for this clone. The CDR3 DNA reads as TGTGCCAGCAGCCAAGCGACATCTAACTATGGCTACACCTTC. Translated, it gives CASSQATSNYGYTF. The V gene is TRBV3-1 (or the pseudogene TRBV3-2), the J gene TRBJ1-2; D uncertain. CDR1 and CDR2 from the germline V gene are LGHDT and YNNKEL (reference sequence). The CDR3 totals 14 residues. V lost 1 base and J 0 bases, leaving 6 bases between the germline ends.

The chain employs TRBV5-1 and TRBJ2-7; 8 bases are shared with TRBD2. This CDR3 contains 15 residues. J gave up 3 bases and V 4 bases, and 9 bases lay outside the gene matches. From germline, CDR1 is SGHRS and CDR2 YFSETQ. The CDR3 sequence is CASSPSGGMNYEQYF. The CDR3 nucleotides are TGCGCCAGCAGCCCCTCGGGGGGGATGAACTACGAGCAGTACTTC.

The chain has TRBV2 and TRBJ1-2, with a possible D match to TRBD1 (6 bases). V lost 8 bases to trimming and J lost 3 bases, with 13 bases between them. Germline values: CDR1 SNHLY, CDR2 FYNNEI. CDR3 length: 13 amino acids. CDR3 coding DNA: TGTGCCAGCTGGGAACAGGGACACTATGGCTACACCTTC. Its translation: CASWEQGHYGYTF.

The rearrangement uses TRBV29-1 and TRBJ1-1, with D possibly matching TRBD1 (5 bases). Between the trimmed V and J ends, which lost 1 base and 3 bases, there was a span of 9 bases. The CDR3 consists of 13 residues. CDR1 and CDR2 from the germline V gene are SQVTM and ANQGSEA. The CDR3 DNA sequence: TGCAGCGTTGAAGTGACGGGGGACACTGAAGCTTTCTTT. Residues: CSVEVTGDTEAFF.

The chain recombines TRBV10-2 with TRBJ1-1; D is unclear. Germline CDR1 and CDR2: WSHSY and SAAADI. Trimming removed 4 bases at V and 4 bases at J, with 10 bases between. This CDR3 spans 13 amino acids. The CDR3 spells CASSAGEGTEAFF. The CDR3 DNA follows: TGCGCCAGCAGTGCTGGGGAGGGCACTGAAGCTTTCTTT.

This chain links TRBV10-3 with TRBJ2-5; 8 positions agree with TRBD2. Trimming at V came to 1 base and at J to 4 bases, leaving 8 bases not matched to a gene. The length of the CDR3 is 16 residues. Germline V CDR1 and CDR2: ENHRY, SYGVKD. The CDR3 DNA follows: TGTGCCATCAGTGAGTGGACAGAAGCGGGAGCAGAGACCCAGTACTTC. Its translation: CAISEWTEAGAETQYF.

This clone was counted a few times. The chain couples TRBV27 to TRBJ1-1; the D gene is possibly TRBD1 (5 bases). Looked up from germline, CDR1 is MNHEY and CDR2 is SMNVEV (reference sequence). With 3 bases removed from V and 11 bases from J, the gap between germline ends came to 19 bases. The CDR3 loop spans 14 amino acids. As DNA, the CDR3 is TGTGCCAGCAGTTTGGGGCAGGGCCAAGGGTATGCTTTCTTT. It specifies CASSLGQGQGYAFF.

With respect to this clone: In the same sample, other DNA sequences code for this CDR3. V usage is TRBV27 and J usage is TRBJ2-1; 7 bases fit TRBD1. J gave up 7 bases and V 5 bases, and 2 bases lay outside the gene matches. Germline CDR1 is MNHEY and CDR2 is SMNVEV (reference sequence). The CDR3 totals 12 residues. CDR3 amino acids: CASSTRGNEQFF. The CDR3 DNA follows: TGTGCCAGCAGTACCAGGGGGAATGAGCAGTTCTTC.

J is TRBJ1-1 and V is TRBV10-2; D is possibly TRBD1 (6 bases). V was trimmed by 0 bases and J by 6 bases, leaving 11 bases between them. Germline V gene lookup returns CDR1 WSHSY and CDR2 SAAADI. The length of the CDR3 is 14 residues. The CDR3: CASSESGGVSEAFF. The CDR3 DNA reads TGCGCCAGCAGTGAGTCAGGGGGGGTCTCTGAAGCTTTCTTT.

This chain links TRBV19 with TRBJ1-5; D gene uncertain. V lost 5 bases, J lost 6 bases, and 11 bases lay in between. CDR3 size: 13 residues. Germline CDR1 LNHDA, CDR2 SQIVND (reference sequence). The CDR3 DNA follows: TGTGCCAGTAGTTACGAGACGGGTCAGCCCCAGCATTTT. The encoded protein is CASSYETGQPQHF.

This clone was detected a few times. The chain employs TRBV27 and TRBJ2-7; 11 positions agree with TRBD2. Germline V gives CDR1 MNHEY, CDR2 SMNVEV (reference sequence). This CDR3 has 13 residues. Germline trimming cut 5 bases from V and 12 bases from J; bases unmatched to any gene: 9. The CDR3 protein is CASSTLAGVVPYF. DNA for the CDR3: TGTGCCAGCAGTACACTAGCGGGAGTGGTTCCGTACTTC.

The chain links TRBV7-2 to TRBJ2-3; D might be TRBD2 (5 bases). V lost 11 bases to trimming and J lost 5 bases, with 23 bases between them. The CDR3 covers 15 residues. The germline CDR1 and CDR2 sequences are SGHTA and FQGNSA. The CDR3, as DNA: TGTGCCTCCTTGGCGGGCCTAAACCTCCAAGATACGCAGTATTTT. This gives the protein CASLAGLNLQDTQYF. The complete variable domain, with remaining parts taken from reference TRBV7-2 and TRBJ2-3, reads GAGVSQSPSNKVTEKGKDVELRCDPISGHTALYWYRQSLGQGLEFLIYFQGNSAPDKSGLPSDRFSAERTGGSVSTLTIQRTQQEDSAVYLCASLAGLNLQDTQYFGPGTRLTVL.

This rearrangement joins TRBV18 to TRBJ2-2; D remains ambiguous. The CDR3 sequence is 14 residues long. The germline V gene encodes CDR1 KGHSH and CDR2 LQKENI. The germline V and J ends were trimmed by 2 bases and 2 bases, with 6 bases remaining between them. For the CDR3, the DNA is TGTGCCAGCTCACCAGCGGATAACACCGGGGAGCTGTTTTTT. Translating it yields CASSPADNTGELFF. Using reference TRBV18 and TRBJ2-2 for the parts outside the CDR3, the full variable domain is NAGVMQNPRHLVRRRGQEARLRCSPMKGHSHVYWYRQLPEEGLKFMVYLQKENIIDESGMPKERFSAEFPKEGPSILRIQQVVRGDSAAYFCASSPADNTGELFFGEGSRLTVL.

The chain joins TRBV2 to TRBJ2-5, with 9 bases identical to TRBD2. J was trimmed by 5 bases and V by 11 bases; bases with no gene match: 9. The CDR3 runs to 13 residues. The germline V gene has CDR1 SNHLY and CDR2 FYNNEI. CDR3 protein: CACTSGPWETQYF. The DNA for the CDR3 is TGTGCCTGTACTAGCGGGCCGTGGGAGACCCAGTACTTC. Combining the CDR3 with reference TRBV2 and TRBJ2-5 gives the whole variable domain EPEVTQTPSHQVTQMGQEVILRCVPISNHLYFYWYRQILGQKVEFLVSFYNNEISEKSEIFDDQFSVERPDGSNFTLKIRSTKLEDSAMYFCACTSGPWETQYFGPGTRLLVL.

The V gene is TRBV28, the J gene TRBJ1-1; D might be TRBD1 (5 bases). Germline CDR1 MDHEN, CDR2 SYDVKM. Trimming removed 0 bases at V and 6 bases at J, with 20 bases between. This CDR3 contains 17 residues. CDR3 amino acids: CASSLWRQIKRSAEAFF. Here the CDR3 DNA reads TGTGCCAGCAGTTTATGGAGACAGATCAAGAGGAGCGCTGAAGCTTTCTTT.

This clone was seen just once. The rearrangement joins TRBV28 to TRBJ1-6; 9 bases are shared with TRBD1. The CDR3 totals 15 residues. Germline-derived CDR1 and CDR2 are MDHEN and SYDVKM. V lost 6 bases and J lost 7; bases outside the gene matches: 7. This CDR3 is CASSKQGARNSPLHF. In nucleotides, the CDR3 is TGTGCCAGCAGCAAACAGGGGGCGAGGAATTCACCCCTCCACTTT.